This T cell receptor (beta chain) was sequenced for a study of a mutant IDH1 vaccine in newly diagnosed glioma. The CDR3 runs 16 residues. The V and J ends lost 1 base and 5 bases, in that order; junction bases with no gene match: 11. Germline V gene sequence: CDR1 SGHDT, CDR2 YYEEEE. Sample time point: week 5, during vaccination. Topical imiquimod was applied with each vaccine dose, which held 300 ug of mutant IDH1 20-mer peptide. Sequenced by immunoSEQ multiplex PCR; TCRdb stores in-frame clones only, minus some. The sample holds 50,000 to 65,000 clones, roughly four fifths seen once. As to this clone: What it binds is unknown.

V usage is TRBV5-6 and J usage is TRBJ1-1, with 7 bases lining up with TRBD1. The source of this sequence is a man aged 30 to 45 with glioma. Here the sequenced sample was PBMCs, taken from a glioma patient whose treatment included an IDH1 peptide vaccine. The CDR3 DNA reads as TGTGCCAGCAGCTTGCCGTCGACAGGGTATGTAACTGAAGCTTTCTTT. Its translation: CASSLPSTGYVTEAFF.